The source of this T cell receptor beta chain is a study of control samples from healthy donors and cancer patients. The CDR3 is 11 residues long. V was trimmed by 7 bases and J by 5 bases, leaving 8 bases between them. Germline CDR1 reads MNHEY; CDR2 reads SVGAGI. Clones were sequenced by immunoSEQ multiplex PCR, and TCRdb holds only the in-frame ones, with some missing. In the table there are 20,000 to 30,000 clones, about 81% of which are singletons. The material sequenced was PBMCs. The clonotype originates from a man aged 60 to 69 with colorectal cancer. The chain is built from TRBV6-5 and TRBJ1-1; D not certain. The CDR3 is CASKGLTEAFF. CDR3 DNA: TGTGCCAGCAAAGGGCTAACTGAAGCTTTCTTT.